The rows below give T cell receptor beta chains drawn from one sample of a study of control samples from healthy donors and cancer patients. Using immunoSEQ multiplex PCR, the repertoire was profiled, and TCRdb retains in-frame clones only, with some absent. This repertoire shows 30,000 to 40,000 clones, approximately 93% found once; its top ten account for 1.5% to 2%. The sequenced material came from PBMCs. The source of these receptors is a man aged 40-49 years with colorectal cancer. Both conserved end residues are part of each CDR3. For some rows the clone size is stated as once, few or many, or as a class when expanded; others skip it.

clone_size v_call cdr3_aa
- TRBV2 CASSAVGGLSYEQYF
once TRBV2 CASRGQGNSPLHF
- TRBV20-1 CSASGGNTEAFF
- TRBV6-5 CASSKRQESGGEAFF
- TRBV30 CAWRAGGGSPLHF
few TRBV19 CASSSVGVGYTF
- TRBV5-1 CASSSQGKGTEAFF
once TRBV5-1 CASSLAGVYEQYF
- TRBV19 CASKVQGGPQAGELFF
once TRBV5-4 CASSGTGGGAAEAFF
- TRBV9 CASSVAITSGGLYNEQFF
- TRBV18 CASSPGAGHSEKLFF
- TRBV9 CASSVDLSGGHNEQFF
once TRBV4-2 CASSGGTTEAFF
- TRBV3-1/TRBV3-2 CASSHGTGITEAFF
- TRBV18 CASSLQGNEQYF
- TRBV9 CASSQGDILPQYGYTF
- TRBV28 CASSLWGQEYNSPLHF
- TRBV27 CASSPSRGPNEQYF
- TRBV3-1/TRBV3-2 CASSQGPVTDTQYF